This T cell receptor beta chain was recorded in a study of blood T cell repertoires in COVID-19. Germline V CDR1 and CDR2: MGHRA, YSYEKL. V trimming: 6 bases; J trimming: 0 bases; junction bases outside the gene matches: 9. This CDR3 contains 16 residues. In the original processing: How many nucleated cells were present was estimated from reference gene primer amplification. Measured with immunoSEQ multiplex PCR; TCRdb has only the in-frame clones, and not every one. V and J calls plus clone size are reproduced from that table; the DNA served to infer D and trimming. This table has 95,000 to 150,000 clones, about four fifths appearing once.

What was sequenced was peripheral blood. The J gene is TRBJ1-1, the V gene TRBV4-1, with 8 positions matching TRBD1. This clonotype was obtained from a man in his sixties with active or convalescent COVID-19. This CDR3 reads CASSPNRGTMNTEAFF. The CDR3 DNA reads TGCGCCAGCAGTCCTAACAGGGGGACCATGAACACTGAAGCTTTCTTT.